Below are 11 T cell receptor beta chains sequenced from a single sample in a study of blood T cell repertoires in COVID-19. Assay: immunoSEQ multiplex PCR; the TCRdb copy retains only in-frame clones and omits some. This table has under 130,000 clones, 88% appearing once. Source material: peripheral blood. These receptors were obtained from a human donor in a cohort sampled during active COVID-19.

CDR3 region: CASSRQGPDGYTF. Written as DNA, the CDR3 is TGTGCCAGCAGTCGACAGGGCCCGGATGGCTACACCTTC. The genes are TRBV6-5 and TRBJ1-2, with 7 bases identical to TRBD1. CDR1 is MNHEY, CDR2 SVGAGI, per germline. The CDR3 extends over 13 amino acids. V lost 5 bases, J lost 6 bases, and 6 bases stayed unmatched.

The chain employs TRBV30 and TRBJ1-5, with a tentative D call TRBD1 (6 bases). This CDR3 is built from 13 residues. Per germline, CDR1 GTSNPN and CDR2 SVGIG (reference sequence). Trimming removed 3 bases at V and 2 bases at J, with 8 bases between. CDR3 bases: TGTGCCTGGAGCTACAGGGGCAATCAGCCCCAGCATTTT. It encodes CAWSYRGNQPQHF.

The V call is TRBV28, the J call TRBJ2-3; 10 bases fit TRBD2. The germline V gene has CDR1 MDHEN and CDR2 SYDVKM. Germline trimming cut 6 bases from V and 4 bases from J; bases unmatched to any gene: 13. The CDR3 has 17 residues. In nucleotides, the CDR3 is TGTGCCAGCAGCCTCCCGCTAGCGGGAGTCCGGGCAGATACGCAGTATTTT. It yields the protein CASSLPLAGVRADTQYF. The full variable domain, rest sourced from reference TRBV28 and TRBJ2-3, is DVKVTQSSRYLVKRTGEKVFLECVQDMDHENMFWYRQDPGLGLRLIYFSYDVKMKEKGDIPEGYSVSREKKERFSLILESASTNQTSMYLCASSLPLAGVRADTQYFGPGTRLTVL.

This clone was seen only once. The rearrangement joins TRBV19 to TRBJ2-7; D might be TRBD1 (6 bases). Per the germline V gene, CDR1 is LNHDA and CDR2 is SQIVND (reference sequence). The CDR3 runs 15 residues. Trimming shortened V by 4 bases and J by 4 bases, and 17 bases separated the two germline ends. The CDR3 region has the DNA TGTGCCAGTAGTACCCCTCACAGGGACCGGTACGAGCAGTACTTC. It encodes CASSTPHRDRYEQYF.

The CDR3 loop reads CASSPGTASYNEQFF. The CDR3 nucleotides are TGTGCCAGCAGTCCCGGGACAGCGTCCTACAATGAGCAGTTCTTC. V usage is TRBV7-2 and J usage is TRBJ2-1; 7 nucleotides agree with TRBD1. Germline values: CDR1 SGHTA, CDR2 FQGNSA. V was pared by 6 bases and J by 1 base, with 6 bases of the junction left unmatched. This CDR3 has 15 amino acids.

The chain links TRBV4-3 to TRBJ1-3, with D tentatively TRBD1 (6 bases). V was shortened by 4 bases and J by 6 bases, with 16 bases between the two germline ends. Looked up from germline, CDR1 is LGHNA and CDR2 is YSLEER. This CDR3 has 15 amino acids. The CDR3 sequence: CASSRDKGPENTIYF. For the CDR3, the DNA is TGCGCCAGCAGCCGGGACAAGGGACCGGAAAACACCATATATTTT.

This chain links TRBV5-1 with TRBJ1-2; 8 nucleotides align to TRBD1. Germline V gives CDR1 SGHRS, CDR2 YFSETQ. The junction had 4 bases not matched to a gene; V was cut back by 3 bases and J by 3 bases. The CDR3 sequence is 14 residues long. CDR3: CASSWTGRDYGYTF. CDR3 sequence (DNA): TGCGCCAGCAGCTGGACAGGGAGAGACTATGGCTACACCTTC.

Here the CDR3 reads CASTATSTGKNGYTF. CDR3 in DNA: TGTGCCAGTACTGCCACCTCTACAGGGAAAAATGGCTACACCTTC. The rearrangement joins TRBV19 to TRBJ1-2, with a possible D match to TRBD1 (6 bases). CDR3 size: 15 residues. V was pared by 7 bases and J by 6 bases, with 21 bases between. CDR1 is LNHDA, CDR2 SQIVND, per germline (reference sequence).

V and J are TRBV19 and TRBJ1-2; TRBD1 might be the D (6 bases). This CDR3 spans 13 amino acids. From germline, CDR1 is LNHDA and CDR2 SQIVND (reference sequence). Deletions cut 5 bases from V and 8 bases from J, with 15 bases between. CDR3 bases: TGTGCCAGTAGTGAAGCGGGGGCCAGGGGCTACACCTTC. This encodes CASSEAGARGYTF.

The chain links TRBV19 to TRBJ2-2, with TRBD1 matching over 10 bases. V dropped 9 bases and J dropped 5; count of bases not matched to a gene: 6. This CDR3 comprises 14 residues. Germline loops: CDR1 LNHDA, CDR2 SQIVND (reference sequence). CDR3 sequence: CASTWTGGTGELFF. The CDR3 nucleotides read TGTGCCAGCACCTGGACAGGGGGTACCGGGGAGCTGTTTTTT. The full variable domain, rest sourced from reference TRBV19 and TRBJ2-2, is DGGITQSPKYLFRKEGQNVTLSCEQNLNHDAMYWYRQDPGQGLRLIYYSQIVNDFQKGDIAEGYSVSREKKESFPLTVTSAQKNPTAFYLCASTWTGGTGELFFGEGSRLTVL.

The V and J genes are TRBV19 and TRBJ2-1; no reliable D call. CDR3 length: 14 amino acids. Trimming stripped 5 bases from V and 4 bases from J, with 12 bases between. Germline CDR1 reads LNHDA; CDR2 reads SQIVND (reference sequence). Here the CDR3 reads CASSGPRFYNEQFF. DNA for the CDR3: TGTGCCAGTAGTGGCCCTAGATTTTACAATGAGCAGTTCTTC. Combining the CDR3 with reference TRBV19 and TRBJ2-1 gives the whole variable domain DGGITQSPKYLFRKEGQNVTLSCEQNLNHDAMYWYRQDPGQGLRLIYYSQIVNDFQKGDIAEGYSVSREKKESFPLTVTSAQKNPTAFYLCASSGPRFYNEQFFGPGTRLTVL.